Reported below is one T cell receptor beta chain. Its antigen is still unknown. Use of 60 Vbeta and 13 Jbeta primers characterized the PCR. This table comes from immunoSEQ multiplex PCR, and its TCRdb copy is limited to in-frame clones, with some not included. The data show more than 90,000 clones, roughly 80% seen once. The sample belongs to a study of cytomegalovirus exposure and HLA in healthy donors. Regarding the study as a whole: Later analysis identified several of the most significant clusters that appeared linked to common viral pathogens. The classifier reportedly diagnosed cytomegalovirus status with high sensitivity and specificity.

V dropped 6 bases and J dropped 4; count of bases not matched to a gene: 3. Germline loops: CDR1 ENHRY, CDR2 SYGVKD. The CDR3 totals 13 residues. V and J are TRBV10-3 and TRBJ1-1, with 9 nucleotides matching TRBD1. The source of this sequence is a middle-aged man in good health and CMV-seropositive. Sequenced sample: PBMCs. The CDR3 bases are TGTGCCATCAGGACAGGGGGGGTCACTGAAGCTTTCTTT. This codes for CAIRTGGVTEAFF.